What follows are 11 T cell receptor beta chains derived from one specimen sequenced in a study of neurological immune-mediated disorders (dated by TCRdb to about 2019). Libraries were built with 5' RACE. Sequencing was carried out with an Illumina HiSeq 2500. TCRdb handled the public reads itself, with Q25 trimming in fastp and clone calling in MiXCR, and kept productive beta chains. Entries that share a CDR3 protein sequence are merged under the most common genes and DNA. This sample holds about 37,000 distinct CDR3 sequences; roughly 10% were observed only once. 3.9% of the sample belongs to the ten largest clones. Sequences were obtained from CD4+ T cells from blood. These TCRs come from a woman aged 25 to 39 with HTLV-1-associated myelopathy (HAM/TSP).

This clonotype came up many times. J is TRBJ2-2 and V is TRBV19; TRBD2 agrees at 7 bases. The CDR3 runs 12 residues. V was clipped by 3 bases and J by 10 bases; unmatched bases: 2. Germline CDR1 reads LNHDA; CDR2 reads SQIVND (reference sequence). The CDR3 loop reads CASSMTSKELFF. The CDR3 DNA follows: TGTGCCAGTAGTATGACTAGCAAGGAGCTGTTTTTT.

This clonotype ranks as medium-sized. The chain is built from TRBV7-9 and TRBJ2-2, with no clear D. There are 15 residues in the CDR3. Germline V gene sequence: CDR1 SEHNR, CDR2 FQNEAQ (reference sequence). V was trimmed by 0 bases and J by 6 bases, leaving 11 bases between them. The CDR3: CASSLAASASGELFF. Written as DNA, the CDR3 is TGTGCCAGCAGCTTAGCGGCCAGTGCGTCCGGGGAGCTGTTTTTT. The full variable domain, its missing parts supplied by reference TRBV7-9 and TRBJ2-2, is DTGVSQNPRHKITKRGQNVTFRCDPISEHNRLYWYRQTLGQGPEFLTYFQNEAQLEKSRLLSDRFSAERPKGSFSTLEIQRTEQGDSAMYLCASSLAASASGELFFGEGSRLTVL.

This clonotype was observed at least ten times. This rearrangement joins TRBV5-5 to TRBJ1-2, with D perhaps TRBD1 (5 bases). Germline values: CDR1 SGHKS, CDR2 YYEKEE (reference sequence). The CDR3 totals 15 residues. The V end was cut by 0 bases, the J end by 4 bases, with 13 bases between. The CDR3 nucleotides are TGTGCCAGCAGCTTGGAGGGGCAGACGACCTATGGCTACACCTTC. Protein sequence: CASSLEGQTTYGYTF.

The sample holds many counts of this clonotype. The rearrangement links TRBV20-1 to TRBJ2-2; a possible D gene is TRBD1 (5 bases). The germline V and J ends were trimmed by 0 bases and 1 base, with 9 bases remaining between them. Germline CDR1 is DFQATT and CDR2 is SNEGSKA (reference sequence). CDR3 length: 15 residues. Here the CDR3 reads CSAREGLQNTGELFF. As DNA, the CDR3 is TGCAGTGCTAGAGAGGGGCTACAGAACACCGGGGAGCTGTTTTTT.

In its sample, this clonotype was seen many times. The rearrangement uses TRBV2 and TRBJ1-2, with D perhaps TRBD1 (5 bases). The CDR3 loop spans 13 amino acids. The germline V and J ends were trimmed by 6 bases and 3 bases, with 11 bases remaining between them. Germline V gene data show CDR1 as SNHLY and CDR2 as FYNNEI. The CDR3 reads CASRGTADYGYTF. The CDR3 DNA follows: TGTGCCAGCAGGGGGACGGCCGACTATGGCTACACCTTC.

The sample holds many counts of this clonotype. This chain joins TRBV20-1 and TRBJ1-5, with a possible D match to TRBD1 (5 bases). The CDR3 is made up of 15 amino acids. V lost 2 bases to trimming and J lost 2 bases, with 13 bases between them. Germline CDR1 DFQATT, CDR2 SNEGSKA (reference sequence). The CDR3 nucleotides read TGCAGTGCTAGAAAAGGGGACCTCCGCAATCAGCCCCAGCATTTT. Translation gives CSARKGDLRNQPQHF.

The chain is built from TRBV20-1 and TRBJ2-7; D may be TRBD1 (5 bases). CDR1 and CDR2 (germline): DFQATT, SNEGSKA (reference sequence). Trimming left V 5 bases short and J 3 bases short, with 23 bases between. CDR3 length equals 16 residues. The CDR3 nucleotides are TGCAGTGCTCGCGCTCAGACAGAAACGGGCTACTACGAGCAGTACTTC. Protein sequence: CSARAQTETGYYEQYF.

The rearrangement joins TRBV30 to TRBJ1-3; D not resolved. Germline V gene sequence: CDR1 GTSNPN, CDR2 SVGIG (reference sequence). The CDR3 is made up of 14 amino acids. V was pared by 2 bases and J by 3 bases, with 11 bases between. DNA of the CDR3: TGTGCCTGGAGTCCTAGGGTGCTTGGAAACACCATATATTTT. Its protein product is CAWSPRVLGNTIYF. Complete variable domain (other parts from reference TRBV30 and TRBJ1-3): SQTIHQWPATLVQPVGSPLSLECTVEGTSNPNLYWYRQAAGRGLQLLFYSVGIGQISSEVPQNLSASRPQDRQFILSSKKLLLSDSGFYLCAWSPRVLGNTIYFGEGSWLTVV.

J is TRBJ2-3 and V is TRBV10-3; no clear D. Trimming stripped 0 bases from V and 8 bases from J, with 15 bases between. The CDR3 spans 15 residues. Germline V gene lookup returns CDR1 ENHRY and CDR2 SYGVKD. The chain's CDR3 is CAISESIVSRSTQYF. The CDR3 DNA sequence: TGTGCCATCAGTGAGTCGATAGTCTCCCGAAGTACGCAGTATTTT.

This clonotype came up many times. This rearrangement joins TRBV5-5 to TRBJ1-1; D is undetermined. This CDR3 comprises 16 residues. V shed 1 base and J shed 5 bases, with 18 bases lying between them. Germline V gene lookup returns CDR1 SGHKS and CDR2 YYEKEE (reference sequence). The CDR3 sequence is CASSLWAGSSGTEAFF. The CDR3 nucleotides read TGTGCCAGCAGCTTGTGGGCAGGTTCCTCGGGGACTGAAGCTTTCTTT. The full variable domain, with the rest looked up from reference TRBV5-5 and TRBJ1-1, is DAGVTQSPTHLIKTRGQQVTLRCSPISGHKSVSWYQQVLGQGPQFIFQYYEKEERGRGNFPDRFSARQFPNYSSELNVNALLLGDSALYLCASSLWAGSSGTEAFFGQGTRLTVV.

In this sample, this clonotype turned up many times. The V and J genes are TRBV30 and TRBJ1-2; the D is unclear. Trimming shortened V by 2 bases and J by 8 bases, and 12 bases separated the two germline ends. CDR1 and CDR2 (germline): GTSNPN, SVGIG (reference sequence). The CDR3 extends over 12 amino acids. The CDR3 nucleotides read TGTGCCTGGAGTTTGCTGGCCCAGGGCTACACCTTC. It codes for CAWSLLAQGYTF.